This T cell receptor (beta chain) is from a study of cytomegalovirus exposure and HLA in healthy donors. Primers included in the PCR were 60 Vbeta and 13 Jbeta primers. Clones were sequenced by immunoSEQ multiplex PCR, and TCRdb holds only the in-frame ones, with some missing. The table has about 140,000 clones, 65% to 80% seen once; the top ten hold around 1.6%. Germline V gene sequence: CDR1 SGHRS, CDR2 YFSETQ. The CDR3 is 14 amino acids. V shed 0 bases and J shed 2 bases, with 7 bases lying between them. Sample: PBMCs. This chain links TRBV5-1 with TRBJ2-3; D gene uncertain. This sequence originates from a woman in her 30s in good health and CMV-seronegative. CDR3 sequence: CASSLVQITDTQYF. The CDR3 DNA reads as TGCGCCAGCAGCTTGGTCCAGATCACAGATACGCAGTATTTT.